This TCR beta chain was recovered during a study of CD8 T cells in ankylosing spondylitis. The CDR3 contains 15 residues. CDR1 and CDR2 from the germline V gene are DFQATT and SNEGSKA (reference sequence). The trim removed 1 base at V and 4 bases at J, leaving 7 bases unmatched. By quantitative 5'-RACE with molecular barcodes, the TCR beta libraries were made. Using its own MiXCR run on the 5' RACE reads, TCRdb lists one record per CDR3 protein. Of 200,000 to 300,000 distinct CDR3 sequences in the sample, 8.6% are singletons; the top ten hold nearly 7%. This clonotype was seen many times. Its antigen remains unknown. General study points: Researchers reportedly found disease-linked clones significantly enriched in matched ankylosing spondylitis synovial fluid.

The TCR sequence derives from a male donor with ankylosing spondylitis or in good health (not recorded which). The V and J genes are TRBV20-1 and TRBJ2-5, with 9 bases aligning to TRBD2. Input material: blood, either unsorted or a sorted T cell fraction (not recorded which). The CDR3 loop reads CSARGLAGERETQYF. CDR3 nucleotides: TGCAGTGCTAGAGGTTTAGCGGGAGAACGAGAGACCCAGTACTTC.